One sample yielded the 2 T cell receptor beta chains listed below, sequenced in a study of CD8 T cells in Susac syndrome. Random hexamers served to reverse transcribe roughly 0.45 to 1 ug RNA. Via MiXCR, TCRdb re-called the immunoSEQ multiplex PCR reads, giving one row per CDR3 protein. The sample carries 350,000 to 550,000 distinct CDR3 sequences, approximately 85% recorded once. The specimen was CD8+ T cells from PBMCs. These receptors were collected from a human donor with multiple sclerosis.

The J gene is TRBJ1-2, the V gene TRBV5-4; TRBD1 matches at 10 bases. After removal of 6 bases from V and 6 bases from J, the junction contained 11 bases not matched to a gene. The CDR3 sequence is 15 residues long. Germline loops: CDR1 SGHNT, CDR2 YYREEE (reference sequence). The CDR3 DNA reads as TGTGCCAGCACTGCCGGGACAGGGGTTTTCCATGGCTACACCTTC. Its protein product is CASTAGTGVFHGYTF.

V gene TRBV19 combines with J gene TRBJ1-2; tentative D call: TRBD1 (5 bases). There are 16 residues in the CDR3. The V and J ends lost 0 bases and 6 bases respectively, with 17 bases between them. Germline V gene sequence: CDR1 LNHDA, CDR2 SQIVND (reference sequence). In nucleotides, the CDR3 is TGTGCCAGTAGTATAGATCTTGGAGGGGATGCCGATGGCTACACCTTC. Translated, it gives CASSIDLGGDADGYTF.